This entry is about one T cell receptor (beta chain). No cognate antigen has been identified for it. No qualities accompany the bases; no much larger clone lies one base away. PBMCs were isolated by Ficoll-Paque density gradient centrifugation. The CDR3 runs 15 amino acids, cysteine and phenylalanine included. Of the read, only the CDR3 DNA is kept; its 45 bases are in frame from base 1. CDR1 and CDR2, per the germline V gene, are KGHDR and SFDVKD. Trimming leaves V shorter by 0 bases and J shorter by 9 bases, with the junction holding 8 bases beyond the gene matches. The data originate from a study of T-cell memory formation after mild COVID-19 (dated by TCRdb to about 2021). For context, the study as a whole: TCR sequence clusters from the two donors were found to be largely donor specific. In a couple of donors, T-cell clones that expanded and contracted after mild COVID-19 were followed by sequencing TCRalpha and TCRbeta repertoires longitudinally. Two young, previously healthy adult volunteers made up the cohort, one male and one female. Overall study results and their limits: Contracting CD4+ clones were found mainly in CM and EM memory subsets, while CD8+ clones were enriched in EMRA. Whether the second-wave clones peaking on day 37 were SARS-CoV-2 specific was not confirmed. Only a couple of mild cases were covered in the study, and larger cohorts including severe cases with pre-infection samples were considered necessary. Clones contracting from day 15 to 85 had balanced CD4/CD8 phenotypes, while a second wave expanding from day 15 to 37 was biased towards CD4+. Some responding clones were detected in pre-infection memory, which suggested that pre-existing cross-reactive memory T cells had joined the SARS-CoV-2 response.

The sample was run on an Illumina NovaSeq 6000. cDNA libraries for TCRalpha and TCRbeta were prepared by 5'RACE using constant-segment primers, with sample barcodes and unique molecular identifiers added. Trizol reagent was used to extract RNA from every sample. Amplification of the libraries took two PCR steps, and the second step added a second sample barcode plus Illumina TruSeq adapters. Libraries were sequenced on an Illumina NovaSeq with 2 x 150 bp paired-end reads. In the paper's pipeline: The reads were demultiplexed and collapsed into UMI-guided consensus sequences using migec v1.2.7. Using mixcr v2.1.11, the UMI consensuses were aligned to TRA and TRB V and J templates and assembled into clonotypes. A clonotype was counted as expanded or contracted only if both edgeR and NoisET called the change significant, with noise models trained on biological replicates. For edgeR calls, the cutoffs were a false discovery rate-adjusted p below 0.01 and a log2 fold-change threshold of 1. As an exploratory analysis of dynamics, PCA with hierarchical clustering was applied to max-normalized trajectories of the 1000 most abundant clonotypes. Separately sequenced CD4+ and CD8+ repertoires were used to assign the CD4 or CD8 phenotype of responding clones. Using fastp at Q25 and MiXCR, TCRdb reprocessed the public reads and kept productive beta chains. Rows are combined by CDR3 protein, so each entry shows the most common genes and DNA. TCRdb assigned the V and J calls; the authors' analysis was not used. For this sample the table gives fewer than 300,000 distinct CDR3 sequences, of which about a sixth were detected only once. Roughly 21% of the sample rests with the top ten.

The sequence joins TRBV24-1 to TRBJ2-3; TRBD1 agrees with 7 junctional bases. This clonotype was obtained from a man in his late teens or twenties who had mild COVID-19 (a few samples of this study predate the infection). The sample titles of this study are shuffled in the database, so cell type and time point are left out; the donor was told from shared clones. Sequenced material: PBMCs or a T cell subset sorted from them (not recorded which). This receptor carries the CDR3 CATSDLFTGVVTQYF. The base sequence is TGTGCCACCAGTGATTTGTTTACAGGGGTAGTGACGCAGTATTTT.